One and the same sample provided the 17 T cell receptor beta chains below, sequenced in a study of early T cells in non-severe SARS-CoV-2 infection (dated by TCRdb to the early 2020s). Receptor libraries were prepared by 5' RACE. Data came from a NextSeq 500. In TCRdb, the public reads were trimmed at Q25 with fastp and aligned with MiXCR, with productive beta chains retained. Each entry merges the rows of one CDR3 protein and shows their most common DNA and genes. This sample lists fewer than 85,000 distinct CDR3 sequences; 8.5% to 10% were detected once. The ten top clones hold about 5.3% of the sample. Sequenced sample: whole blood. Receptors originate from an adult who was a healthcare worker with PCR-confirmed SARS-CoV-2 infection or an uninfected control (not recorded which).

This clonotype was observed at least ten times. This chain uses TRBV10-3 with TRBJ1-1; 7 bases align to TRBD1. Per germline, CDR1 ENHRY and CDR2 SYGVKD. V lost 6 bases to trimming and J lost 3 bases; unmatched junction nucleotides: 7. The CDR3 extends over 14 amino acids. In nucleotides, the CDR3 is TGTGCCATCAGGGCATCGACAGGGCACACTGAAGCTTTCTTT. It yields the protein CAIRASTGHTEAFF.

This clonotype was recorded a few times. The rearrangement joins TRBV7-9 to TRBJ2-7, with D uncertain. Germline V lookup: CDR1 SEHNR, CDR2 FQNEAQ (reference sequence). This CDR3 region has 11 residues. Trimming shortened V by 6 bases and J by 6 bases, and 9 bases separated the two germline ends. This CDR3 reads CASSTSREQYF. CDR3 DNA: TGTGCCAGCAGTACCTCTCGCGAGCAGTACTTC. The full variable domain, with the rest looked up from reference TRBV7-9 and TRBJ2-7, is DTGVSQNPRHKITKRGQNVTFRCDPISEHNRLYWYRQTLGQGPEFLTYFQNEAQLEKSRLLSDRFSAERPKGSFSTLEIQRTEQGDSAMYLCASSTSREQYFGPGTRLTVT.

The V gene is TRBV3-1, the J gene TRBJ2-5; 12 bases map to TRBD2. Germline V lookup: CDR1 LGHDT, CDR2 YNNKEL (reference sequence). This CDR3 region has 16 residues. The V gene end was trimmed by 0 bases and the J gene end by 1 base; junction bases not matched to a gene: 0. The CDR3 reads CASSQEGLAGQETQYF. The CDR3 DNA sequence: TGTGCCAGCAGCCAAGAGGGACTAGCGGGCCAAGAGACCCAGTACTTC.

This clonotype came up many times. This chain connects TRBV12-3 or TRBV12-4 to TRBJ1-3; tentatively, D is TRBD1 (5 bases). CDR3 length: 15 amino acids. V was shortened by 7 bases and J by 4 bases, with 17 bases between the two germline ends. The chain's CDR3 is CASNKPAGHGNTIYF. In DNA form, the CDR3 reads TGTGCCAGCAATAAACCGGCGGGGCACGGAAACACCATATATTTT.

The chain combines TRBV6-2 or TRBV6-3 with TRBJ2-3, with 7 bases lining up with TRBD2. CDR1 and CDR2 (germline): MNHEY, SVGEGT. The CDR3 contains 15 residues. The ends lost 7 bases at V and 1 base at J; junction bases unmatched: 8. The CDR3 sequence: CASISSGSRTDTQYF. Written as DNA, the CDR3 is TGTGCCAGCATCAGTAGCGGGTCCCGCACAGATACGCAGTATTTT.

In this sample, this clonotype turned up a few times. The chain joins TRBV7-9 to TRBJ2-5, with 7 bases lining up with TRBD2. Unmatched junction bases numbered 7, after V lost 1 base and J lost 2 bases. Germline CDR1 and CDR2: SEHNR and FQNEAQ (reference sequence). This CDR3 is 16 amino acids long. The CDR3, as DNA: TGTGCCAGCAGCTTAGGCAGCGGGACTTATCAAGAGACCCAGTACTTC. This encodes CASSLGSGTYQETQYF. Drawing the rest from reference TRBV7-9 and TRBJ2-5, the complete variable domain is DTGVSQNPRHKITKRGQNVTFRCDPISEHNRLYWYRQTLGQGPEFLTYFQNEAQLEKSRLLSDRFSAERPKGSFSTLEIQRTEQGDSAMYLCASSLGSGTYQETQYFGPGTRLLVL.

This clonotype has only a few counts. This chain uses TRBV28 with TRBJ2-6; no clear D. This CDR3 is 15 amino acids long. The V end lost 5 bases, the J end lost 4 bases, and 12 bases lay between the germline ends. CDR1 and CDR2 from the germline V gene are MDHEN and SYDVKM. The CDR3 DNA reads as TGTGCCAGCAGTATACACTCCTTGGGGGCCAACGTCCTGACTTTC. Protein sequence: CASSIHSLGANVLTF.

The chain couples TRBV29-1 to TRBJ2-1, with D unclear. This CDR3 is 15 amino acids long. From germline, CDR1 is SQVTM and CDR2 ANQGSEA. Trimming shortened V by 4 bases and J by 0 bases, and 13 bases separated the two germline ends. The chain's CDR3 is CSVGPVARSYNEQFF. The CDR3 nucleotides read TGCAGCGTTGGCCCCGTGGCTCGCTCCTACAATGAGCAGTTCTTC.

This clonotype was observed many times. The chain recombines TRBV5-1 with TRBJ1-2; D unclear. In germline, CDR1 is SGHRS, CDR2 YFSETQ. The CDR3 covers 14 residues. The ends were cut back, 2 bases at V and 2 bases at J, with 10 bases in the middle. CDR3 sequence: CASSFSATNYGYTF. CDR3 bases: TGCGCCAGCAGCTTCTCGGCCACCAACTATGGCTACACCTTC. The complete variable domain, with remaining parts taken from reference TRBV5-1 and TRBJ1-2, reads KAGVTQTPRYLIKTRGQQVTLSCSPISGHRSVSWYQQTPGQGLQFLFEYFSETQRNKGNFPGRFSGRQFSNSRSEMNVSTLELGDSALYLCASSFSATNYGYTFGSGTRLTVV.

This clonotype was observed many times. The genes are TRBV6-6 and TRBJ1-1; D gene unclear. This CDR3 has 14 amino acids. Germline CDR1 is MNHNY and CDR2 is SVGAGI (reference sequence). Deletions cut 7 bases from V and 0 bases from J, with 12 bases between. The DNA of the CDR3 is TGTGCCAGCACCCCTGGACCACTGAACACTGAAGCTTTCTTT. This encodes CASTPGPLNTEAFF.

This clonotype was seen at least ten times. The chain employs TRBV29-1 and TRBJ1-2, with D unresolved. Trimming left V 4 bases short and J 1 base short, with 7 bases between. CDR3 length: 12 amino acids. Per germline, CDR1 SQVTM and CDR2 ANQGSEA. In DNA, the CDR3 is TGCAGCGTTGTACACATTAACTATGGCTACACCTTC. Amino acids: CSVVHINYGYTF. The full variable domain, with the rest looked up from reference TRBV29-1 and TRBJ1-2, is SAVISQKPSRDICQRGTSLTIQCQVDSQVTMMFWYRQQPGQSLTLIATANQGSEATYESGFVIDKFPISRPNLTFSTLTVSNMSPEDSSIYLCSVVHINYGYTFGSGTRLTVV.

The chain uses TRBV5-1 and TRBJ1-5, with a tentative D call TRBD1 (6 bases). The CDR3 runs to 15 residues. V was clipped by 4 bases and J by 2 bases, with 13 bases between them. Germline-derived CDR1 and CDR2 are SGHRS and YFSETQ. The CDR3 here is CASSPSAGGNQPQHF. As DNA, the CDR3 is TGCGCCAGCAGCCCCAGCGCAGGGGGCAATCAGCCCCAGCATTTT.

This clonotype was counted many times. V is TRBV27 and J is TRBJ2-3; 14 bases align to TRBD2. The CDR3 is made up of 14 amino acids. CDR1 MNHEY and CDR2 SMNVEV come from the germline V gene (reference sequence). V was clipped by 8 bases and J by 3 bases; unmatched bases: 1. The CDR3 loop is CASGTSGSTDTQYF. The CDR3, as DNA: TGTGCCAGCGGGACTAGCGGGAGTACAGATACGCAGTATTTT.

This clonotype was recorded many times. The chain couples TRBV20-1 to TRBJ1-4; 7 bases fit TRBD1. Per germline, CDR1 DFQATT and CDR2 SNEGSKA (reference sequence). V gave up 3 bases and J gave up 5 bases; unmatched junction bases: 9. The CDR3 contains 15 residues. CDR3 sequence reads: CSASRTTGLNEKLFF. Written as DNA, the CDR3 is TGCAGTGCTAGTCGTACGACAGGGCTGAATGAAAAACTGTTTTTT.

This clonotype was seen a few times. This chain joins TRBV4-1 and TRBJ1-1; no definite D call. Germline V lookup: CDR1 MGHRA, CDR2 YSYEKL. Trimming removed 0 bases at V and 10 bases at J, with 9 bases between. This CDR3 is 12 amino acids long. The CDR3: CASSQDGLGAFF. The CDR3 coding sequence is TGCGCCAGCAGCCAAGACGGGTTGGGAGCTTTCTTT.

This clonotype was counted ten times or more. The gene calls are TRBV5-1 and TRBJ1-1, with D possibly TRBD1 on 6 matching bases. The V end lost 4 bases, the J end lost 6 bases, and 16 bases lay between the germline ends. Germline V gene data show CDR1 as SGHRS and CDR2 as YFSETQ. This CDR3 contains 14 residues. In DNA, the CDR3 is TGCGCCAGCAGCATCAGGGGCGGGAAATCTGAAGCTTTCTTT. Its protein product is CASSIRGGKSEAFF.

This clonotype was observed many times. This chain links TRBV10-3 with TRBJ2-3; D is possibly TRBD1 (6 bases). Looked up from germline, CDR1 is ENHRY and CDR2 is SYGVKD. V was clipped by 5 bases and J by 5 bases, with 11 bases between them. The CDR3 is made up of 13 amino acids. CDR3 nucleotide sequence: TGTGCCATCAGTCAGGGGTCTGGAGATACGCAGTATTTT. This gives the protein CAISQGSGDTQYF.